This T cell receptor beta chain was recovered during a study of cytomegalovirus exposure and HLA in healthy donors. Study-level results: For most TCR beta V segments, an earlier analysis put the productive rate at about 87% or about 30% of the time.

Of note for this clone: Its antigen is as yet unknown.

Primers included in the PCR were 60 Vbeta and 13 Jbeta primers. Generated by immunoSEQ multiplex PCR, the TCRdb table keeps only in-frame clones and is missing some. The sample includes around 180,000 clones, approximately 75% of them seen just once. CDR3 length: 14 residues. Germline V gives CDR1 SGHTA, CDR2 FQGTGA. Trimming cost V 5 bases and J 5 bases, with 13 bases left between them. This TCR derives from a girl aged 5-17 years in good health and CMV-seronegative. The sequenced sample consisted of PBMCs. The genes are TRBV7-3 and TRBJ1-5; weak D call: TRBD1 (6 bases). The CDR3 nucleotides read TGTGCCAGCAGCGACACAGGGCCCCATCAGCCCCAGCATTTT. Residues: CASSDTGPHQPQHF. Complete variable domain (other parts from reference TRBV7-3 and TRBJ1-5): GAGVSQTPSNKVTEKGKYVELRCDPISGHTALYWYRQSLGQGPEFLIYFQGTGAADDSGLPNDRFFAVRPEGSVSTLKIQRTERGDSAVYLCASSDTGPHQPQHFGDGTRLSIL.